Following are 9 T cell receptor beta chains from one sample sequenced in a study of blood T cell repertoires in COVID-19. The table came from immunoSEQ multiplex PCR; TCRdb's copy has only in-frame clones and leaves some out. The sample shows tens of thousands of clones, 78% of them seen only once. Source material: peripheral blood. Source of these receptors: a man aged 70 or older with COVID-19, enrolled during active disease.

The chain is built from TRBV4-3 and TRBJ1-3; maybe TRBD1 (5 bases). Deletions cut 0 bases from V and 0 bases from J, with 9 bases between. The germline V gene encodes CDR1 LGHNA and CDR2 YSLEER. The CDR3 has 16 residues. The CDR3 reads CASSQEWQGSGNTIYF. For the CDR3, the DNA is TGCGCCAGCAGCCAAGAATGGCAGGGCTCTGGAAACACCATATATTTT.

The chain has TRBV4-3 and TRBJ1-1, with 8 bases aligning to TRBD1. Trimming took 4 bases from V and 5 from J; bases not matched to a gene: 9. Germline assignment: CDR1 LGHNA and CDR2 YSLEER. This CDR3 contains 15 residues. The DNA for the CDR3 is TGCGCCAGCAGCCTATGGACAGGGTTGATTACTGAAGCTTTCTTT. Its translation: CASSLWTGLITEAFF.

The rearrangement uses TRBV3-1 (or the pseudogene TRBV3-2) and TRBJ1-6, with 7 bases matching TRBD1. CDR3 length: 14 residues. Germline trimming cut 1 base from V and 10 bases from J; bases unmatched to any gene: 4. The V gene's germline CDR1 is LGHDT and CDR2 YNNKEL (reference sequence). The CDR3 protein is CASSQGQGGSPLHF. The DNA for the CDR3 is TGTGCCAGCAGCCAAGGACAGGGCGGCTCACCCCTCCACTTT.

CDR3 sequence: CAISSDNEQYF. Written as DNA, the CDR3 is TGTGCCATCAGTAGTGACAACGAGCAGTACTTC. This chain connects TRBV10-3 to TRBJ2-7; D uncertain. The CDR3 has 11 residues. The V gene lost 5 bases and the J gene lost 5 bases, with 7 bases spanning the gap. Germline assignment: CDR1 ENHRY and CDR2 SYGVKD.

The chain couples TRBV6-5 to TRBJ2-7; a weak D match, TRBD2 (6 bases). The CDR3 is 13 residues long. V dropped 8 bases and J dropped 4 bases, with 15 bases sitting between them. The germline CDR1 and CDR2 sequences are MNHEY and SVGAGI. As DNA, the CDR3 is TGTGCCAGCGGGGAGGATGGGGGTTACGAGCAGTACTTC. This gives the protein CASGEDGGYEQYF.

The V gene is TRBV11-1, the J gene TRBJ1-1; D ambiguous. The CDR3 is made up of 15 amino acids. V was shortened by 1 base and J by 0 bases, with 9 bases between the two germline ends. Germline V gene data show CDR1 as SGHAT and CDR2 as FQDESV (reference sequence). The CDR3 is CASSLVGSMNTEAFF. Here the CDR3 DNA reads TGTGCCAGCAGCTTAGTGGGCAGCATGAACACTGAAGCTTTCTTT.

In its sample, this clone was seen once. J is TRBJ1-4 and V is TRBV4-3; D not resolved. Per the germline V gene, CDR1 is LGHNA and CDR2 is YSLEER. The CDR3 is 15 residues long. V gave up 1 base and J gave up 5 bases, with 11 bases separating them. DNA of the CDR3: TGCGCCAGCAGCCAAGGCCCCGGTCGAAATGAAAAACTGTTTTTT. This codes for CASSQGPGRNEKLFF.

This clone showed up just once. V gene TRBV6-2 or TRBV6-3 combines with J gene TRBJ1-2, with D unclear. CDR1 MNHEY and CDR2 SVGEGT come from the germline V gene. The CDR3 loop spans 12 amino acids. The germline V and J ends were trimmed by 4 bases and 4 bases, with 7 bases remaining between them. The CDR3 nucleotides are TGTGCCAGCAGTTTTACTACCTATGGCTACACCTTC. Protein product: CASSFTTYGYTF.

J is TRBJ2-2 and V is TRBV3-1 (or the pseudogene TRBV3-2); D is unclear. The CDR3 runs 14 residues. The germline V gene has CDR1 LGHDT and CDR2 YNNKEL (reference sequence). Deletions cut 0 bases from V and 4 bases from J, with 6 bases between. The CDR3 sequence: CASSQDRSTGELFF. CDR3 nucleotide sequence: TGTGCCAGCAGCCAAGATCGGTCCACCGGGGAGCTGTTTTTT.